Reported below is one T cell receptor (beta chain). These data belong to a study of cytomegalovirus exposure and HLA in healthy donors. Germline V lookup: CDR1 MRHNA, CDR2 SNTAGT. V lost 6 bases and J lost 7; bases outside the gene matches: 11. This CDR3 spans 14 amino acids. Use of 60 Vbeta and 13 Jbeta primers characterized the PCR. The method was immunoSEQ multiplex PCR; TCRdb's version includes in-frame clones alone and lacks a portion of them. This table holds under 130,000 clones, around 75% found once. This rearrangement joins TRBV6-4 to TRBJ1-1; 7 bases are shared with TRBD1. This receptor was identified in a man aged 35-49 years in good health and CMV-seronegative. Sequencing was performed on PBMCs. CDR3 in amino acids: CASSIQGGGGEAFF. The CDR3 DNA is TGTGCCAGCAGCATCCAGGGGGGTGGAGGTGAAGCTTTCTTT.